This T cell receptor (beta chain) was profiled in a study of naive and memory T cell subsets. General study findings and limits: A few larger clonotypes appeared in naive repertoires, especially CD8, possibly memory cells re-expressing CD45RA. Naive and memory subsets had different power law exponents for TCR abundance. Activation and differentiation may alter RNA-based TCR counts. Diversity fell and Gini index rose from naive through CM, EM, EMRA.

CDR3 length equals 13 residues. Germline CDR1 reads DFQATT; CDR2 reads SNEGSKA (reference sequence). V lost 6 bases to trimming and J lost 2 bases; unmatched junction nucleotides: 3. Cells stained for CD3, CD4, CD8, CD45RA, CD27 and viability were sorted into four CD45RA/CD27 subsets. This clonotype was counted between two and nine times. Its antigen is currently unknown. Two oligonucleotides, mixed equimolar, formed the beta constant-region primer covering TRBC1 and TRBC2. Ligated cDNA was amplified by four rounds of PCR with nested alpha and beta constant-region primers and SP2. MiXCR, applied by TCRdb to the UMI-ligation and nested PCR reads, yields one record per CDR3 protein. The table shows approximately 150,000 distinct CDR3 sequences, with more than 15% occurring only once.

This TCR came from a human donor in good health. Sequenced input: naive CD8+ T cells from blood. This chain connects TRBV20-1 to TRBJ2-5; 10 bases are a match to TRBD2. CDR3 DNA sequence: TGCAGTGCCCAAGCGGGAGGGCAAGAGACCCAGTACTTC. This encodes CSAQAGGQETQYF.